These T cell receptor beta chains were read from a single sample in a study of cytomegalovirus exposure and HLA in healthy donors. Libraries were prepared by immunoSEQ multiplex PCR; TCRdb keeps only in-frame clonotypes and omits some of them. In the table there are approximately 190,000 clones, about 90% of which are singletons. Sample: PBMCs. The origin of the receptors is a boy younger than 10 in good health and CMV-seronegative. Each CDR3 is given with its conserved first and last residue. A D gene is named only where the DNA matches it firmly. Size tells how often a clone was seen (once, few, many) or the class of an expanded clone, and some rows leave it out.

abundance: .
v_gene: TRBV6-4
d_gene: .
len: 13
j_gene: TRBJ2-1
CDR3nt: TGTGCCAGCAGTGCGACTGGATTGTCAGAGCAGTTCTTC
CDR3aa: CASSATGLSEQFF

abundance: .
v_gene: TRBV19
d_gene: .
len: 14
j_gene: TRBJ2-7
CDR3nt: TGTGCCAGTAGTATCACGGGGACATTTTACGAGCAGTACTTC
CDR3aa: CASSITGTFYEQYF

abundance: .
v_gene: TRBV7-3
d_gene: TRBD1
len: 15
j_gene: TRBJ2-7
CDR3nt: TGTGCCAGCAGCTTACCGGGACAGGGCTTCTACGAGCAGTACTTC
CDR3aa: CASSLPGQGFYEQYF

abundance: .
v_gene: TRBV27
d_gene: .
len: 19
j_gene: TRBJ2-7
CDR3nt: TGTGCCAGCAGCCCGGTTGGATTGGCTAGCACCCACCAAAGCTACGAGCAGTACTTC
CDR3aa: CASSPVGLASTHQSYEQYF

abundance: .
v_gene: TRBV29-1
d_gene: TRBD2
len: 14
j_gene: TRBJ2-1
CDR3nt: TGCAGCGTAATCACCGGACTAGCGCGAAATGAGCAGTTCTTC
CDR3aa: CSVITGLARNEQFF

abundance: .
v_gene: TRBV4-1
d_gene: TRBD2
len: 17
j_gene: TRBJ2-1
CDR3nt: TGCGCCAGCAGCCAATATCAAGCGGGGGCCCTTCTCAATGAGCAGTTCTTC
CDR3aa: CASSQYQAGALLNEQFF

abundance: .
v_gene: TRBV5-8
d_gene: .
len: 15
j_gene: TRBJ1-6
CDR3nt: TGTGCCAGCAGCTCTCGTGACAGCATTAATTCACCCCTCCACTTT
CDR3aa: CASSSRDSINSPLHF

abundance: .
v_gene: TRBV7-2
d_gene: .
len: 18
j_gene: TRBJ2-7
CDR3nt: TGTGCCAGCAGCTTGTGGACCCCAGGGACACCCGGGTCAGCCAGGACCTTGTTC
CDR3aa: CASSLWTPGTPGSARTLF

abundance: .
v_gene: TRBV7-7
d_gene: TRBD1
len: 16
j_gene: TRBJ1-2
CDR3nt: TGTGCCAGCAGCGGGGACAGGGGAGTCACTAACTATGGCTACACCTTC
CDR3aa: CASSGDRGVTNYGYTF

abundance: .
v_gene: TRBV27
d_gene: TRBD2
len: 16
j_gene: TRBJ2-1
CDR3nt: TGTGCCAGCAGTTTAGTTCCCAGGACTAGCCGCAATGAGCAGTTCTTC
CDR3aa: CASSLVPRTSRNEQFF

abundance: .
v_gene: TRBV7-2
d_gene: .
len: 17
j_gene: TRBJ1-6
CDR3nt: TGTGCCAGCAGAGACCCAGGGGTGAGCTCCTATAATTCACCCCTCCACTTT
CDR3aa: CASRDPGVSSYNSPLHF

abundance: few
v_gene: TRBV4-2
d_gene: .
len: 14
j_gene: TRBJ1-4
CDR3nt: TGTGCCAGCAGCCAAGAACAAGTTAATGAAAAACTGTTTTTT
CDR3aa: CASSQEQVNEKLFF

abundance: .
v_gene: TRBV7-9
d_gene: .
len: 13
j_gene: TRBJ1-1
CDR3nt: TGTGCCAGCAGCTTAGGGGCGGGAGGAGAAGCTTTCTTT
CDR3aa: CASSLGAGGEAFF

abundance: .
v_gene: TRBV6-4
d_gene: TRBD1
len: 12
j_gene: TRBJ2-3
CDR3nt: TGTGCCAGCGACAGGGGTCAAGATACGCAGTATTTT
CDR3aa: CASDRGQDTQYF

abundance: once
v_gene: TRBV5-1
d_gene: .
len: 14
j_gene: TRBJ2-4
CDR3nt: TGCGCCAGCAGCTTGGTAGGTGACAGAAACATTCAGTACTTC
CDR3aa: CASSLVGDRNIQYF

abundance: once
v_gene: TRBV7-6
d_gene: TRBD2
len: 16
j_gene: TRBJ2-3
CDR3nt: TGTGCCAGCAGCCCCCTTGGGGCGGGAGAAACAGATACGCAGTATTTT
CDR3aa: CASSPLGAGETDTQYF

abundance: .
v_gene: TRBV5-1
d_gene: .
len: 15
j_gene: TRBJ2-1
CDR3nt: TGCGCCAGCAGCTTGGGGGGCTTGATCTACAATGAGCAGTTCTTC
CDR3aa: CASSLGGLIYNEQFF

abundance: .
v_gene: TRBV30
d_gene: .
len: 11
j_gene: TRBJ2-3
CDR3nt: TGTGCGTGGGGTAGCGTTAATACGCAGTATTTT
CDR3aa: CAWGSVNTQYF

abundance: once
v_gene: TRBV5-6
d_gene: .
len: 17
j_gene: TRBJ1-6
CDR3nt: TGTGCCAGCAGCGCGACCGTTTCAGGGTTTAACAATTCACCCCTCCACTTT
CDR3aa: CASSATVSGFNNSPLHF

abundance: .
v_gene: TRBV30
d_gene: TRBD1
len: 12
j_gene: TRBJ2-7
CDR3nt: TGTGCCTTCGGGACAGGGGTAGCCGAGCAGTACTTC
CDR3aa: CAFGTGVAEQYF

abundance: .
v_gene: TRBV6-1
d_gene: .
len: 13
j_gene: TRBJ2-1
CDR3nt: TGTGCCAGCAGAAAACAGACGTACAATGAGCAGTTCTTC
CDR3aa: CASRKQTYNEQFF

abundance: .
v_gene: TRBV6-1
d_gene: .
len: 13
j_gene: TRBJ2-7
CDR3nt: TGTGCCAGCAGGGATCGGGGAGGCAACGAGCAGTACTTC
CDR3aa: CASRDRGGNEQYF

abundance: .
v_gene: TRBV14
d_gene: TRBD1
len: 17
j_gene: TRBJ2-2
CDR3nt: TGTGCCAGCAGCCAAGGGGGACAGGGATCGTACACCGGGGAGCTGTTTTTT
CDR3aa: CASSQGGQGSYTGELFF

abundance: .
v_gene: TRBV14
d_gene: TRBD2
len: 14
j_gene: TRBJ2-3
CDR3nt: TGTGCCAGCACTCCACTAGCGGGAGGGAGTACGCAGTATTTT
CDR3aa: CASTPLAGGSTQYF

abundance: .
v_gene: TRBV11-2
d_gene: .
len: 16
j_gene: TRBJ2-3
CDR3nt: TGTGCCAGCAGCTTAGAGCCTAGGCTTGGCACAGATACGCAGTATTTT
CDR3aa: CASSLEPRLGTDTQYF

abundance: .
v_gene: TRBV15
d_gene: TRBD1
len: 17
j_gene: TRBJ1-5
CDR3nt: TGTGCCACCAGCAGAGGGACAGGGTATAGGGACAATCAGCCCCAGCATTTT
CDR3aa: CATSRGTGYRDNQPQHF

abundance: .
v_gene: TRBV30
d_gene: .
len: 13
j_gene: TRBJ1-5
CDR3nt: TGTGCCTGGAGGGCAGGGAATGCTCAGCCCCAGCATTTT
CDR3aa: CAWRAGNAQPQHF

abundance: .
v_gene: TRBV28
d_gene: TRBD2
len: 16
j_gene: TRBJ2-3
CDR3nt: TGTGCCAGCAGTCGTACTAGCGGGGCTAGCACAGATACGCAGTATTTT
CDR3aa: CASSRTSGASTDTQYF

abundance: .
v_gene: TRBV9
d_gene: .
len: 15
j_gene: TRBJ2-3
CDR3nt: TGTGCCAGCAGCGTAGAGGACGGGATGGCAGATACGCAGTATTTT
CDR3aa: CASSVEDGMADTQYF

abundance: .
v_gene: TRBV5-4
d_gene: .
len: 15
j_gene: TRBJ2-2
CDR3nt: TGTGCCAGCAGCTTGGGGAGGGGATCACCCGGGGAGCTGTTTTTT
CDR3aa: CASSLGRGSPGELFF

abundance: .
v_gene: TRBV7-2
d_gene: .
len: 13
j_gene: TRBJ1-1
CDR3nt: TGTGCCAGCAGCTTAGTATCAGGGTGGGTAGCTTTCTTT
CDR3aa: CASSLVSGWVAFF

abundance: .
v_gene: TRBV6-1
d_gene: TRBD2
len: 13
j_gene: TRBJ2-5
CDR3nt: TGTGCCAGCACCGTTAGCAGGGAGGGTGGCCAGTACTTC
CDR3aa: CASTVSREGGQYF

abundance: .
v_gene: TRBV5-5
d_gene: .
len: 16
j_gene: TRBJ1-2
CDR3nt: TGTGCCAGCAGCTGGGGGGATACAGGAGGTAGGCGTGGCTACACCTTC
CDR3aa: CASSWGDTGGRRGYTF

abundance: .
v_gene: TRBV27
d_gene: .
len: 15
j_gene: TRBJ2-3
CDR3nt: TGTGCCAGCAGTTATGGGCGAACTAGCACAGATACGCAGTATTTT
CDR3aa: CASSYGRTSTDTQYF

abundance: .
v_gene: TRBV28
d_gene: .
len: 14
j_gene: TRBJ2-7
CDR3nt: TGTGCCAGCAGACCCGGGACTGAGTCCTACGAGCAGTACTTC
CDR3aa: CASRPGTESYEQYF

abundance: .
v_gene: TRBV28
d_gene: TRBD1
len: 14
j_gene: TRBJ1-2
CDR3nt: TGTGCCAGCAGTCCCGGACAGGCTAACTATGGCTACACCTTC
CDR3aa: CASSPGQANYGYTF

abundance: .
v_gene: TRBV28
d_gene: .
len: 13
j_gene: TRBJ1-1
CDR3nt: TGTGCCAGCAGACCAGGGGCATACACTGAAGCTTTCTTT
CDR3aa: CASRPGAYTEAFF

abundance: .
v_gene: TRBV28
d_gene: TRBD1
len: 15
j_gene: TRBJ2-7
CDR3nt: TGTGCCAGCAGCAAAGGGACAGGGGAACCCTACGAGCAGTACTTC
CDR3aa: CASSKGTGEPYEQYF

abundance: .
v_gene: TRBV6-1
d_gene: TRBD1
len: 13
j_gene: TRBJ1-2
CDR3nt: TGTGCCAGCAGTAACAGACAGGGCCTGGGCTACACCTTC
CDR3aa: CASSNRQGLGYTF

abundance: .
v_gene: TRBV4-1
d_gene: .
len: 16
j_gene: TRBJ1-2
CDR3nt: TGCGCCAGCAGCCAAGCCTTGACGACACTCAACTATGGCTACACCTTC
CDR3aa: CASSQALTTLNYGYTF

abundance: .
v_gene: TRBV6-1
d_gene: .
len: 13
j_gene: TRBJ2-3
CDR3nt: TGTGCCAGCAGTTATCAACAGGGAGATACGCAGTATTTT
CDR3aa: CASSYQQGDTQYF

abundance: .
v_gene: TRBV6-5
d_gene: TRBD1
len: 15
j_gene: TRBJ1-2
CDR3nt: TGTGCCAGCAGTGGACCGAAAGACCAGGGGGATGGCTACACCTTC
CDR3aa: CASSGPKDQGDGYTF

abundance: .
v_gene: TRBV5-1
d_gene: .
len: 14
j_gene: TRBJ1-4
CDR3nt: TGCGCCAGCAGCTCAGACAGCCCGAATGAAAAACTGTTTTTT
CDR3aa: CASSSDSPNEKLFF

abundance: .
v_gene: TRBV7-9
d_gene: TRBD2
len: 15
j_gene: TRBJ2-1
CDR3nt: TGTGCCAGCAGCTTCCCGGGACTAGCGGACAATGAGCAGTTCTTC
CDR3aa: CASSFPGLADNEQFF

abundance: .
v_gene: TRBV2
d_gene: .
len: 11
j_gene: TRBJ2-1
CDR3nt: TGTGCCAGCAGTGTTCTCGTTGAGCAGTTCTTC
CDR3aa: CASSVLVEQFF

abundance: once
v_gene: TRBV28
d_gene: TRBD1
len: 16
j_gene: TRBJ2-3
CDR3nt: TGTGCCAGCAGTTTCACCGGGACAGGGTTCACAGATACGCAGTATTTT
CDR3aa: CASSFTGTGFTDTQYF

abundance: .
v_gene: TRBV19
d_gene: .
len: 15
j_gene: TRBJ2-3
CDR3nt: TGTGCCAGTAGTAGAGCAAGCACTTATATGGATACGCAGTATTTT
CDR3aa: CASSRASTYMDTQYF

abundance: .
v_gene: TRBV28
d_gene: .
len: 14
j_gene: TRBJ1-4
CDR3nt: TGTGCCAGCAGTATCGGCGGCACTAATGAAAAACTGTTTTTT
CDR3aa: CASSIGGTNEKLFF

abundance: .
v_gene: TRBV5-1
d_gene: .
len: 16
j_gene: TRBJ2-1
CDR3nt: TGCGCCAGCAGCCCGATAGTCAGCGGAGGGGGGGATGAGCAGTTCTTC
CDR3aa: CASSPIVSGGGDEQFF

abundance: .
v_gene: TRBV7-2
d_gene: .
len: 15
j_gene: TRBJ2-2
CDR3nt: TGTGCCAGCAGCCCCAGACAAGCGAACACCGGGGAGCTGTTTTTT
CDR3aa: CASSPRQANTGELFF

abundance: .
v_gene: TRBV19
d_gene: .
len: 15
j_gene: TRBJ1-5
CDR3nt: TGTGCCAGTAGTATAGTCGGCAGGGGCTCTCAGCCCCAGCATTTT
CDR3aa: CASSIVGRGSQPQHF

abundance: .
v_gene: TRBV5-4
d_gene: TRBD2
len: 14
j_gene: TRBJ2-7
CDR3nt: TGTGCCAGCAGCCTGGGACTACCCTCCTACGAGCAGTACTTC
CDR3aa: CASSLGLPSYEQYF

abundance: .
v_gene: TRBV28
d_gene: .
len: 14
j_gene: TRBJ1-1
CDR3nt: TGTGCCAGCAGTTTCACCCGTGGTCGGACTGAAGCTTTCTTT
CDR3aa: CASSFTRGRTEAFF

abundance: .
v_gene: TRBV5-6
d_gene: .
len: 14
j_gene: TRBJ1-2
CDR3nt: TGTGCCAGCAGCTTGCAGGTAGAGATCTATGGCTACACCTTC
CDR3aa: CASSLQVEIYGYTF

abundance: .
v_gene: TRBV19
d_gene: .
len: 12
j_gene: TRBJ2-2
CDR3nt: TGTGCCAGTAATCGGGTCACCGGGGAGCTGTTTTTT
CDR3aa: CASNRVTGELFF

abundance: .
v_gene: TRBV9
d_gene: .
len: 13
j_gene: TRBJ1-2
CDR3nt: TGTGCCAGCAGCGTAGAAGGGGCTGGCGGCTACACCTTC
CDR3aa: CASSVEGAGGYTF

abundance: .
v_gene: TRBV2
d_gene: .
len: 11
j_gene: TRBJ1-2
CDR3nt: TGTGCCAGCAGTTCGGGAGCTGGCTACACCTTC
CDR3aa: CASSSGAGYTF

abundance: .
v_gene: TRBV7-3
d_gene: TRBD1
len: 16
j_gene: TRBJ1-2
CDR3nt: TGTGCCAGCAGCTTAACCGGACAGGGAGCTAACTATGGCTACACCTTC
CDR3aa: CASSLTGQGANYGYTF

abundance: once
v_gene: TRBV5-1
d_gene: .
len: 15
j_gene: TRBJ1-2
CDR3nt: TGCGCCAGCAGCTTGGAGCCTACTTCCAACTATGGCTACACCTTC
CDR3aa: CASSLEPTSNYGYTF